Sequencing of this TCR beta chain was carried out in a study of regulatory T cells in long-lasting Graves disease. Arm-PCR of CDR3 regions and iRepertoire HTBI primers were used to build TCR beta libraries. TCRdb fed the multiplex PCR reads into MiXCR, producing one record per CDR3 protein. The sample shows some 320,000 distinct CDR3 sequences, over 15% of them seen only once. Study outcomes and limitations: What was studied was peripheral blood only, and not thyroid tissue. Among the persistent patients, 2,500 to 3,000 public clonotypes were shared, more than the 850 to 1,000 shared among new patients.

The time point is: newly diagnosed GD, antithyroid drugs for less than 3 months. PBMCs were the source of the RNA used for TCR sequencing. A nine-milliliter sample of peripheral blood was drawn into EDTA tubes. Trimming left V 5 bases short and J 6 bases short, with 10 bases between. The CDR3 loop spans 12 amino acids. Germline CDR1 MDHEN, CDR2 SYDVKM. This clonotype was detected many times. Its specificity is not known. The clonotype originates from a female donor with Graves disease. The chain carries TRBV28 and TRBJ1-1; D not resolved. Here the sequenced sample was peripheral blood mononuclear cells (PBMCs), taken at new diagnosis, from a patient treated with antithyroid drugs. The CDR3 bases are TGTGCCAGCAGTAATCTGGGCGCTGAAGCTTTCTTT. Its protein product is CASSNLGAEAFF.